The entry below describes one TCR beta chain. CDR3 size: 15 residues. The germline CDR1 and CDR2 sequences are LNHDA and SQIVND (reference sequence). V gave up 2 bases and J gave up 6 bases; unmatched junction bases: 6. This sample is drawn from a study of tumor T cells in aggressive B-cell lymphoma. Profiled with immunoSEQ multiplex PCR; TCRdb holds only in-frame clones, not every one. This sample has approximately 12,000 clones, with approximately 90% found just once. Sequenced material: tumor tissue. The V and J genes are TRBV19 and TRBJ2-1; TRBD1 agrees at 8 bases. The receptor's source is an adult with diffuse large B cell lymphoma. The CDR3 region is CASSIMAGGLNEQFF. For the CDR3, the DNA is TGTGCCAGTAGTATAATGGCAGGGGGCCTCAATGAGCAGTTCTTC.